One and the same sample provided the 13 T cell receptor beta chains below, sequenced in a study of T cell clonality in common variable immunodeficiency. Assay used: immunoSEQ multiplex PCR; TCRdb lists only in-frame clones, some missing. The sample holds under 45,000 clones, and no clone turns up only once. Sample: peripheral blood mononuclear cells. The receptors originated from a person aged 18 to 75 in good health.

This clone was recorded at least ten times. Coverage ceases 3 residues before the CDR3 finishes, and the germline J gene fills in the end. The sample contains more than one DNA sequence encoding this CDR3. The chain combines TRBV19 with TRBJ1-3, with 7 positions matching TRBD1. This CDR3 has 15 amino acids. The J segment lost 0 bases and the V segment lost 7 bases, leaving 6 bases of the junction unmatched. Germline V lookup: CDR1 LNHDA, CDR2 SQIVND (reference sequence). The CDR3 here is CASKEDRYSGNTIYF. The CDR3 DNA, read in part, is TGTGCCAGTAAGGAGGACAGGTACTCTGGAAACACC. The variable domain in full, with the rest retrieved from reference TRBV19 and TRBJ1-3, is DGGITQSPKYLFRKEGQNVTLSCEQNLNHDAMYWYRQDPGQGLRLIYYSQIVNDFQKGDIAEGYSVSREKKESFPLTVTSAQKNPTAFYLCASKEDRYSGNTIYFGEGSWLTVV.

At least ten counts were recorded for this clone. The CDR3 end falls 3 residues outside the read, so it is completed with the germline J gene. The rearrangement uses TRBV29-1 and TRBJ1-1; D might be TRBD1 (5 bases). The V end lost 7 bases, the J end lost 3 bases, and 15 bases lay between the germline ends. This CDR3 region has 13 residues. Germline values: CDR1 SQVTM, CDR2 ANQGSEA. The sequenced CDR3 bases are TGCAGCGGGAGGACGGGGGGGGACACTGAA. Protein: CSGRTGGDTE. The CDR3 reads in full as CSGRTGGDTEAFF.

This clone was seen repeatedly, ten times or more. The DNA ends 3 residues before the CDR3 does, and the rest of the CDR3 is filled in from the germline J gene. The rearrangement links TRBV5-1 to TRBJ2-2; 7 positions match TRBD1. From germline, CDR1 is SGHRS and CDR2 YFSETQ. This CDR3 comprises 15 residues. V lost 0 bases to trimming and J lost 1 base; unmatched junction nucleotides: 0. The CDR3 loop is CASSLGTGNTGELFF. The CDR3 DNA, read in part, is TGCGCCAGCAGCTTGGGGACAGGGAACACCGGGGAG.

This clone has at least ten counts. The sequenced fragment ends 3 residues before the CDR3 boundary, so the rest is inferred from the germline J gene. V is TRBV28 and J is TRBJ2-3, with D perhaps matching TRBD2 (5 bases). In germline, CDR1 is MDHEN, CDR2 SYDVKM. CDR3 length equals 14 residues. Between the trimmed V and J ends, which lost 6 bases and 0 bases, there was a span of 10 bases. This chain's CDR3 is CASSRGLSTDTQYF. The CDR3 DNA, read in part, is TGTGCCAGCAGCCGCGGACTTAGCACAGATACG.

This clone was counted a few times. The read finishes 3 residues shy of the CDR3 end, and the germline J gene is used to complete it. The chain couples TRBV5-1 to TRBJ2-5, with a tentative D call TRBD2 (5 bases). Germline V lookup: CDR1 SGHRS, CDR2 YFSETQ. V lost 4 bases and J 5 bases, leaving 12 bases between the germline ends. The CDR3 extends over 13 amino acids. Incomplete CDR3 DNA: TGCGCCAGCAGCCTCGGGCGGGTGGAGACC. Translation gives CASSLGRVET. The full CDR3 sequence reads CASSLGRVETQYF. Supplemented by reference TRBV5-1 and TRBJ2-5, the full variable domain reads KAGVTQTPRYLIKTRGQQVTLSCSPISGHRSVSWYQQTPGQGLQFLFEYFSETQRNKGNFPGRFSGRQFSNSRSEMNVSTLELGDSALYLCASSLGRVETQYFGPGTRLLVL.

The sample holds many counts of this clone. The read ends 3 residues before the CDR3 terminus; that terminus is restored from the germline J gene. The chain couples TRBV28 to TRBJ2-5; a possible D gene is TRBD1 (6 bases). This CDR3 has 15 residues. V was trimmed by 2 bases and J by 7 bases, leaving 17 bases between them. In germline, CDR1 is MDHEN, CDR2 SYDVKM. CDR3 sequence: CASSLPGPRGGTQYF. Incomplete CDR3 DNA: TGTGCCAGCAGTTTACCCGGCCCGAGAGGGGGGACC.

This clone occurred many times. Coverage ceases 3 residues before the CDR3 finishes, and the germline J gene fills in the end. The V and J genes are TRBV5-1 and TRBJ2-1, with no clear D. Germline assignment: CDR1 SGHRS and CDR2 YFSETQ. This CDR3 region has 15 residues. The V end was cut by 0 bases, the J end by 5 bases, with 12 bases between. The CDR3 sequence: CASSLAPTQNNEQFF. The sequenced part of the CDR3 DNA is TGCGCCAGCAGCTTGGCGCCAACCCAGAACAATGAG.

On this clone: With a much larger clone just one base away, this may be a read error. CDR3 sequence: CASSFSGTSGRGDTQYF. The DNA read from the CDR3 is TGCGCCAGCAGCTTCTCCGGGACTAGCGGGAGAGGAGATACC. The chain couples TRBV5-1 to TRBJ2-5; 14 nucleotides agree with TRBD2. With the read ending 3 residues before the CDR3 end, the germline J gene is used to fill in that end. This CDR3 has 17 residues. Germline CDR1 is SGHRS and CDR2 is YFSETQ.

This clone was counted at least ten times. Read sequence stops 3 residues before the CDR3 end, and the germline J gene provides the missing end. The genes are TRBV7-3 and TRBJ2-2, with 7 nucleotides matching TRBD1. Germline loops: CDR1 SGHTA, CDR2 FQGTGA. J was trimmed by 5 bases and V by 2 bases; bases with no gene match: 2. There are 14 residues in the CDR3. The CDR3 sequence: CASSLLQGTGELFF. The covered CDR3 bases are TGTGCCAGCAGCTTACTACAGGGGACCGGGGAG.

This clone was counted ten times or more. The read falls 3 residues short of the CDR3 end, and the missing part is taken from the germline J gene. The chain employs TRBV20-1 and TRBJ2-5, with 7 bases lining up with TRBD2. After removal of 1 base from V and 3 bases from J, the junction contained 2 bases not matched to a gene. The CDR3 spans 13 residues. The germline gives CDR1 DFQATT, CDR2 SNEGSKA (reference sequence). CDR3 DNA, as far as it was read: TGCAGTGCTAGAGGGCTAGCGGAAGAGACC. It encodes CSARGLAEET. The complete CDR3 protein is CSARGLAEETQYF.

This clone came up many times. The CDR3 end is not reached by the read, which stops 3 residues before it; the germline J gene fills it in. This sequence joins TRBV11-2 and TRBJ2-6; a weak D match, TRBD2 (5 bases). Trimming took off 5 bases at V and 1 base at J, with 9 bases between the two ends. CDR1 SGHAT and CDR2 FQNNGV come from the germline V gene. The CDR3 totals 15 residues. CDR3 DNA (partial): TGTGCCAGCAGCCCCCCGGGGTCTGGGGCCAACGTC. Translating it yields CASSPPGSGANV. In full, the CDR3 is CASSPPGSGANVLTF.

This clone appeared a few times. The DNA ends 3 residues before the CDR3 does, and the rest of the CDR3 is filled in from the germline J gene. This CDR3 is also generated by other DNA sequences in the sample. This sequence joins TRBV7-2 and TRBJ2-5; no firm D call. The CDR3 totals 13 residues. V shed 4 bases and J shed 4 bases, with 10 bases lying between them. Germline V gene sequence: CDR1 SGHTA, CDR2 FQGNSA. The CDR3: CASSYEARETQYF. CDR3 bases read: TGTGCCAGCAGCTACGAAGCGCGAGAGACC.

This clone was seen many times. The read terminates 3 residues before the CDR3 end, so the remaining end is supplied by the germline J gene. The V call is TRBV7-2, the J call TRBJ2-2, with 9 nucleotides matching TRBD1. Looked up from germline, CDR1 is SGHTA and CDR2 is FQGNSA. The CDR3 contains 15 residues. The ends lost 5 bases at V and 1 base at J; junction bases unmatched: 2. The CDR3 loop reads CASSRDRVNTGELFF. CDR3 DNA, as far as it was read: TGTGCCAGCAGCCGGGACAGGGTGAACACCGGGGAG.